This note documents a single T cell receptor (beta chain) sequence. The antigen this receptor binds is unknown. No much larger clonotype is one base removed from it; base qualities were not supplied. The sample originates from a study of T cell responses to AZD1222 COVID-19 vaccine (dated by TCRdb to the early 2020s). In the study overall: AZD1222 recipients with second doses at about 4 weeks or about 12 weeks were pooled, because spike-specific TCR depth and breadth did not differ between schedules. Trial participants were enrolled into age subgroups of 18-55, 56-69 and 70-plus years, which contained about 160, 30 and 59 TCR-sequenced participants, respectively. A total of 233 trial participants underwent TCR sequencing, of whom some 210 received two doses of AZD1222 and around 25 received two doses of the MenACWY control vaccine. Study-level results and caveats: In the small 56-69-year group, the increase in depth fell short of significance, most likely because of low power. After two AZD1222 doses, both the breadth and the depth of spike-specific TCRs were significantly higher than at day 0 and than in MenACWY recipients. Reportedly, almost half of the unique spike-specific TCRs recognized epitopes lying outside the regions that are mutated in the B.1.351 and B.1.1.7 variants. Participants were mostly white British, with more females than males. The authors suggested clonal diversity may have been underestimated. Only five to seven AZD1222 recipients were SARS-CoV-2 seropositive at baseline, limiting conclusions about previously exposed vaccinees. The whole spike protein was spanned by vaccine-associated CD4 TCRs, and dominant responses were seen in regions 160-218 and 743-854. No day 14 peak-response samples were available, so repertoires were characterized only after the peak T cell response.

V gives up 4 bases and J gives up 5 bases, and the segment between their germline ends measures 18 bases. From the cysteine through the phenylalanine, the CDR3 covers 16 amino acids. Only the CDR3 DNA stays, 48 bases, in frame from base 1. Looking up the germline V gene yields CDR1 ENHRY and CDR2 SYGVKD. The CDR3 regions of human TCRbeta chains were analyzed by immunosequencing. The authors' pipeline ran thus. Repertoire TCRs were checked for matches against a reference library of SARS-CoV-2-specific TCRs that had been generated using the MIRA antigen-specificity platform. Breadth meant the fraction of unique TCRs that were SARS-CoV-2-associated, whereas depth meant the fraction of total T cells that were SARS-CoV-2-associated. Using the MIRA data, every spike-specific TCR was mapped to the spike region that the TCR reacted to and assigned to either a CD4 or a CD8 class. Log10-transformed breadth and depth values were compared by one-way ANOVA with Sidak's multiple comparisons tests. What TCRdb holds here is the immuneACCESS table cut down to in-frame rearrangements. Part of the clones is not present; checked against another copy, under half of the missing clones reflect an unresolved V gene, and the others are unexplained. The DNA gave D and trimming, while V, J and clone size come from that table. Recorded for this sample are about 150,000 clones; 92% of them occurred a single time. The ten largest clonotypes hold 1.5% to 2% of the sample.

The time point label corresponds to: baseline before first vaccination. The vaccinee samples were drawn from two UK trials, COV001 and COV002, one of which was a single-blind randomized controlled phase 2/3 trial testing AZD1222 (ChAdOx1 nCoV-19) in healthy adults. For TCRbeta chain sequencing, PBMC samples from trial participants were taken at day 0 and at day 28 after the second dose. The clonotype was recovered from an adult in good health. The sequences come from peripheral blood, collected on day 0 of AZD1222 vaccination. This chain is built from TRBV10-3 and TRBJ2-1; the D gene is possibly TRBD2, with 7 bases matching. For the CDR3, the sequence is CAISGIRGGADNEQFF. DNA sequence: TGTGCCATCAGTGGAATCAGAGGGGGGGCCGACAATGAGCAGTTCTTC.